One T cell receptor (beta chain) is described in this entry. This clone was counted once. It lacks a known antigen. No much larger clone exists at a distance of one base, and base qualities are not known. The CDR3 goes from the cysteine to the phenylalanine over 13 residues. CDR3 DNA only is kept here, 39 bases in frame from base 1. In the germline V gene, CDR1 corresponds to SQVTM and CDR2 to ANQGSEA. V loses 6 bases at its end and J loses 11 bases; junction bases beyond the gene matches: 10. The data belong to a study of cytomegalovirus exposure and HLA in healthy donors (dated by TCRdb to about 2017). In the study overall: The 500 to 800 repertoires of the first cohort and the roughly 120 validation repertoires were produced on the same platform, according to a later analysis. Besides the first cohort of roughly 640 subjects, a separate validation cohort made up of over 100 different subjects was used. The aim of the study was to test whether cataloging public T cell receptors could identify signatures of past pathogen exposure. The study combined high-throughput TCR immunosequencing, statistical association of individual TCRs with disease status, and machine learning to predict cytomegalovirus infection status. What the work shows at the level of the full study, not this receptor alone: In both the original and validation cohorts, the classifier was reported to diagnose cytomegalovirus status with high specificity and sensitivity. The authors suggested that the approach could potentially be generalized to other disease states and immunological phenotypes. A later analysis found that TCRs clustered in the first cohort also tended to co-occur in the roughly 120 validation repertoires, with 94% of cluster scores above 0. In vitro tests confirmed that a few of the cytomegalovirus-associated TCR beta chains recognize cytomegalovirus antigens. All 120 or so repertoires were used to score co-occurrence in the validation cohort in a later analysis, because that analysis had no HLA typing for the cohort. Across donors, most TCR sequences were observed very rarely, whereas some public TCRs were present in many individuals. The study gave a list of some 150 TCR beta chains associated with cytomegalovirus.

The donors belonged to the validation cohort of around 130 subjects, which was separate from the roughly 700-subject first cohort. The library was obtained by the immunoSEQ multiplex PCR assay. As for how the authors treated the data: A statistical classification framework was developed to diagnose cytomegalovirus status using the catalog of TCR beta chain sequences. TCRdb re-hosts the immuneACCESS table, in-frame sequences only. Its copies lack some clones; in the studies checked, an unresolved V gene accounts for under half of them, and the cause for the rest is not known. V, J and clone size are those of that table, while D and trimming were read from the DNA. Across this sample there are tens of thousands of clones, with roughly 84% seen only once. The ten largest clonotypes hold around 10% of the sample.

Sequencing input: PBMCs. This chain joins TRBV29-1 to TRBJ1-1, and 12 junction bases match TRBD1. The clonotype originates from a woman aged 18-29 years in good health and CMV-seropositive. The CDR3 protein: CSVGQGARIGAFF. Read as DNA, the sequence is TGCAGCGTGGGACAGGGGGCGCGGATAGGTGCTTTCTTT.